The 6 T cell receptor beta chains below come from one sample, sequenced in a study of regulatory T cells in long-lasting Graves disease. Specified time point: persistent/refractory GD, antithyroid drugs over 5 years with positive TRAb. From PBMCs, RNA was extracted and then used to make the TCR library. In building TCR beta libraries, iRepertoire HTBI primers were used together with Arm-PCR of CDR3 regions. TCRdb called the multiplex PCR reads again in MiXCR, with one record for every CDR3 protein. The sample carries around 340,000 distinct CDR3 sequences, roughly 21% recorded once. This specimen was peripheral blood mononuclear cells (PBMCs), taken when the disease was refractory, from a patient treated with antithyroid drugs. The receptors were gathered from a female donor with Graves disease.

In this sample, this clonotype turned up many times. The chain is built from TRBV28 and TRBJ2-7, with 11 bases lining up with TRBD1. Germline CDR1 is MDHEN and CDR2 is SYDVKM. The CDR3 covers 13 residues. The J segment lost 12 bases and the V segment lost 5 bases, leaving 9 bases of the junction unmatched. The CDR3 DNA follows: TGTGCCAGCAGTACCCCGGGGACAGGGGGGATGTACTTC. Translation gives CASSTPGTGGMYF. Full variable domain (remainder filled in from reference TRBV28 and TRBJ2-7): DVKVTQSSRYLVKRTGEKVFLECVQDMDHENMFWYRQDPGLGLRLIYFSYDVKMKEKGDIPEGYSVSREKKERFSLILESASTNQTSMYLCASSTPGTGGMYFGPGTRLTVT.

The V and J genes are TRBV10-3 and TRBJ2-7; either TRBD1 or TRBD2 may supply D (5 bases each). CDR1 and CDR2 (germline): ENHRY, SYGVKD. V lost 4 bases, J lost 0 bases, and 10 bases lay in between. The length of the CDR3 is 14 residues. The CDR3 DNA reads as TGTGCCATCAGTGTCCGGGACGACTCCTACGAGCAGTACTTC. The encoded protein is CAISVRDDSYEQYF.

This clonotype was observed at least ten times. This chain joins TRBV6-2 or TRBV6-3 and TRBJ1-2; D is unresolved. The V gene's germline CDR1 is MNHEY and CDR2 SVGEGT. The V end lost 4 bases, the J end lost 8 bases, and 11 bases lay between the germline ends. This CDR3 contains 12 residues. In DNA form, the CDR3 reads TGTGCCAGCAGTTCGACGCCGGGAGGCTACACCTTC. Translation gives CASSSTPGGYTF.

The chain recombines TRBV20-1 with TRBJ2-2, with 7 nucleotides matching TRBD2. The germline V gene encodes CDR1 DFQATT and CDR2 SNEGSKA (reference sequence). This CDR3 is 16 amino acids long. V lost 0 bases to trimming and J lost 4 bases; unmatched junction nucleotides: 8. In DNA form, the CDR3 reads TGCAGTGCTAGAGAACCAGCGGGACGAGGCACCGGGGAGCTGTTTTTT. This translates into CSAREPAGRGTGELFF.

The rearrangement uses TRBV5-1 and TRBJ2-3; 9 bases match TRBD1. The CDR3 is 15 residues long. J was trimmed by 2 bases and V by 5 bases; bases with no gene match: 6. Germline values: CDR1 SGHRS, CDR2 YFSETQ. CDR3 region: CASSSDRGNTDTQYF. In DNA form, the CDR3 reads TGCGCCAGCAGTTCCGACAGGGGGAACACAGATACGCAGTATTTT.

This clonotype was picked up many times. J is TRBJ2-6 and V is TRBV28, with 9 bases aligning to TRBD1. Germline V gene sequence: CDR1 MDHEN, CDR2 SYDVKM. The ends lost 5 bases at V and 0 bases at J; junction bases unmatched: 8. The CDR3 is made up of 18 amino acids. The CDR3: CASSPHPGQGSGANVLTF. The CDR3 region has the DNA TGTGCCAGCAGTCCCCACCCGGGACAGGGCTCTGGGGCCAACGTCCTGACTTTC.